This T cell receptor beta chain is from a study of OX40 agonist ivuxolimab in advanced cancers. Repertoires were generated with immunoSEQ multiplex PCR, while TCRdb's copy carries only in-frame clones and drops some. The sample carries 150,000 to 190,000 clones, 94% recorded once. V lost 4 bases to trimming and J lost 6 bases; unmatched junction nucleotides: 12. Per the germline V gene, CDR1 is SNHLY and CDR2 is FYNNEI. This CDR3 is 15 amino acids long. The chain combines TRBV2 with TRBJ2-7; 7 nucleotides align to TRBD2. The starting material was CD4+ or CD8+ T cells sorted from blood, obtained in a trial of the OX40 agonist ivuxolimab. This receptor was identified in an adult with an advanced solid tumor such as melanoma, head and neck, liver or kidney cancer. CDR3 protein: CASSATGTTSIEQYF. CDR3 nucleotides: TGTGCCAGCAGTGCAACCGGGACTACCTCAATCGAGCAGTACTTC.